This TCR beta chain was captured by sequencing in a study of cytomegalovirus exposure and HLA in healthy donors. It was with 60 Vbeta and 13 Jbeta primers that the PCR ran. Clones were sequenced by immunoSEQ multiplex PCR, and TCRdb holds only the in-frame ones, with some missing. The profile shows about 100,000 clones, 74% of them singletons. This TCR was recovered from a man aged 50 to 59 in good health and CMV-seropositive. Sequenced input: PBMCs.

As DNA, the CDR3 is TGCGCCAGCAGCTTGGGGATAGACAGGGTGAACTATGGCTACACCTTC. Protein product: CASSLGIDRVNYGYTF. This chain connects TRBV5-1 to TRBJ1-2, with 7 nucleotides matching TRBD1. In germline, CDR1 is SGHRS, CDR2 YFSETQ. V was clipped by 0 bases and J by 2 bases; unmatched bases: 7. The CDR3 extends over 16 amino acids. Full variable domain (rest looked up from reference TRBV5-1 and TRBJ1-2): KAGVTQTPRYLIKTRGQQVTLSCSPISGHRSVSWYQQTPGQGLQFLFEYFSETQRNKGNFPGRFSGRQFSNSRSEMNVSTLELGDSALYLCASSLGIDRVNYGYTFGSGTRLTVV.